This T cell receptor (beta chain) was sequenced during a study of PD-1 blockade in classical Hodgkin lymphoma. Findings and caveats of the study: The authors excluded patients who started nivolumab under 1 year after ASCT.

The table came from immunoSEQ multiplex PCR; TCRdb's copy has only in-frame clones and leaves some out. The table records almost 100,000 clones, roughly 92% of them present only once. All the patients suffered relapse after autologous stem cell transplantation, and brentuximab vedotin exposure differed. The CDR3 extends over 15 amino acids. This clone has only one observation. What it binds is not known. The sequencing here drew on peripheral blood mononuclear cells (PBMCs), taken at baseline. The chain has TRBV21-1 and TRBJ2-2; no DNA check was done on the table's D call, TRBD1. TRBV21-1 counts as a pseudogene. This sequence was found in a human donor with classical Hodgkin lymphoma. The CDR3: CASSPRQGLPGELFF. DNA of the CDR3: TGTGCCAGCAGCCCGAGACAGGGCTTGCCCGGGGAGCTGTTTTTT.